These 23 T cell receptor beta chains share one sample of origin, sequenced in a study of blood T cells in healthy people across ages (dated by TCRdb to 2014 to 2015). Receptors were amplified or captured by 5' RACE. The data were produced on an Illumina HiSeq 2500. A second PCR of roughly 7 to 11 cycles was performed with a sample-barcoded 5' primer and a J-beta primer mix. TCRdb trimmed public reads at Q25 via fastp, called clones via MiXCR and kept in-frame beta chains. Every distinct CDR3 protein forms one entry, paired with its most common genes and DNA. This sample comprises under 850,000 distinct CDR3 sequences, 35% to 40% of them detected only once. The top ten clones comprise 13% of the sample. Sequencing was carried out using blood. The receptors were gathered from a man aged 18-30 years in good health.

This chain joins TRBV4-1 and TRBJ2-1; 9 positions match TRBD2. This CDR3 is built from 17 residues. V was pared by 0 bases and J by 4 bases, with 7 bases of the junction left unmatched. CDR1 is MGHRA and CDR2 is YSYEKL in the germline V gene. This CDR3 is CASSQEPFSGRYNEQFF. The CDR3, as DNA: TGCGCCAGCAGCCAAGAGCCTTTTAGCGGGAGATACAATGAGCAGTTCTTC.

The chain recombines TRBV6-1 with TRBJ1-2, with D possibly matching TRBD1 (6 bases). V was pared by 6 bases and J by 5 bases, with 25 bases between. The CDR3 has 17 residues. CDR1 and CDR2 (germline): MNHNS, SASEGT. This CDR3 is CASSLSMLYQGRYGYTF. The CDR3 DNA reads TGTGCCAGCAGCCTTTCCATGCTTTACCAGGGGAGATATGGCTACACCTTC.

The sample holds a few counts of this clonotype. V is TRBV6-6 and J is TRBJ2-7; D possibly corresponds to TRBD2 (5 bases). V lost 0 bases and J lost 2, with 8 bases in between. The CDR3 has 14 amino acids. CDR1 is MNHNY and CDR2 is SVGAGI in the germline V gene (reference sequence). The CDR3 DNA is TGTGCCAGCAGTTACTCGAGCGGACCCTACGAGCAGTACTTC. Protein: CASSYSSGPYEQYF.

The chain carries TRBV2 and TRBJ1-5; D might be TRBD1 (5 bases). The V gene lost 6 bases and the J gene lost 3 bases, with 9 bases spanning the gap. The germline V gene encodes CDR1 SNHLY and CDR2 FYNNEI. CDR3 length: 13 residues. The CDR3 here is CASRQETNQPQHF. CDR3 bases: TGTGCCAGCAGACAGGAGACCAATCAGCCCCAGCATTTT.

The chain recombines TRBV27 with TRBJ2-3; the D is unclear. CDR1 and CDR2 from the germline V gene are MNHEY and SMNVEV (reference sequence). Trimming removed 4 bases at V and 0 bases at J, with 11 bases between. There are 15 residues in the CDR3. This CDR3 is CASSSKTTSTDTQYF. CDR3 coding DNA: TGTGCCAGCAGTTCCAAGACAACTAGCACAGATACGCAGTATTTT.

The genes are TRBV6-2 or TRBV6-3 and TRBJ1-1; 7 nucleotides match TRBD1. The CDR3 runs 14 residues. Trimming cost V 5 bases and J 6 bases; bases outside gene matches: 9. The germline CDR1 and CDR2 sequences are MNHEY and SVGEGT. The CDR3 DNA reads TGTGCCAGCAGTATCAGGACAGGTTCTTCTGAAGCTTTCTTT. Protein sequence: CASSIRTGSSEAFF.

The genes are TRBV7-2 and TRBJ1-2; perhaps TRBD1 as D (6 bases). This CDR3 is 15 amino acids long. CDR1 and CDR2 from the germline V gene are SGHTA and FQGNSA. The V end lost 5 bases, the J end lost 4 bases, and 17 bases lay between the germline ends. In DNA form, the CDR3 reads TGTGCCAGCAGCCTGCGGACAGAAACCCCCTATGGCTACACCTTC. Its protein is CASSLRTETPYGYTF.

V and J are TRBV5-6 and TRBJ2-3; D perhaps matches TRBD1 (6 bases). The CDR3 consists of 15 residues. V lost 0 bases to trimming and J lost 5 bases, with 13 bases between them. Germline V gene sequence: CDR1 SGHDT, CDR2 YYEEEE. This CDR3 is CASSLDQRGGDTQYF. In DNA form, the CDR3 reads TGTGCCAGCAGCTTGGACCAGCGAGGGGGAGATACGCAGTATTTT.

This clonotype was counted at least ten times. The genes are TRBV12-3 or TRBV12-4 and TRBJ2-1; TRBD2 is a possible D gene (7 bases). This CDR3 contains 15 residues. Trimming left V 3 bases short and J 3 bases short, with 12 bases between. The CDR3 sequence is CASSLAGAGYNEQFF. The CDR3 nucleotides are TGTGCCAGCAGTTTGGCGGGGGCCGGCTACAATGAGCAGTTCTTC.

The V and J genes are TRBV21-1 and TRBJ1-4; TRBD1, the table's D call, was not compared with the DNA. TRBV21-1 constitutes a pseudogene. The CDR3 consists of 18 residues. CDR3 in DNA: TGTACCAGCAGCACAGAAGAACAGGGGAAGGCAACTAATGAAAAACTGTTTTTT. It codes for CTSSTEEQGKATNEKLFF.

CDR3 loop: CATSRGTGGVYEKLFF. The DNA of the CDR3 is TGTGCCACCAGCAGAGGAACAGGGGGTGTTTATGAAAAACTGTTTTTT. V and J are TRBV15 and TRBJ1-4; TRBD1 matches 8 bases. Germline V gives CDR1 LNHNV, CDR2 YYDKDF (reference sequence). With 1 base clipped from V and 6 bases from J, the junction kept 7 bases outside the gene matches. The CDR3 loop spans 16 amino acids.

This rearrangement joins TRBV11-2 to TRBJ2-4; 8 nucleotides agree with TRBD2. V was clipped by 6 bases and J by 1 base; unmatched bases: 11. CDR3 size: 17 residues. Per the germline V gene, CDR1 is SGHAT and CDR2 is FQNNGV. The CDR3 spells CASSSSKRGHAKNIQYF. As DNA, the CDR3 is TGTGCCAGCAGTTCATCAAAGCGGGGGCACGCCAAAAACATTCAGTACTTC.

The V gene is TRBV4-3, the J gene TRBJ1-4, with D maybe TRBD1 (5 bases). This CDR3 region has 18 residues. Germline V gives CDR1 LGHNA, CDR2 YSLEER. Deletions cut 0 bases from V and 6 bases from J, with 20 bases between. In nucleotides, the CDR3 is TGCGCCAGCAGCCAAGATCGCGCCTCTGCAGGGTACCATGAAAAACTGTTTTTT. This codes for CASSQDRASAGYHEKLFF.

This clonotype was found a few times. The J gene is TRBJ2-1, the V gene TRBV20-1; the match to TRBD2 covers 11 bases. The germline gives CDR1 DFQATT, CDR2 SNEGSKA (reference sequence). The length of the CDR3 is 15 residues. V was clipped by 1 base and J by 7 bases; unmatched bases: 6. CDR3 DNA: TGCAGTGCTAGAGGGCTAGCGGGGGGAGATAATGAGCAGTTCTTC. Translation gives CSARGLAGGDNEQFF.

The chain uses TRBV30 and TRBJ2-2, with D hard to call. This CDR3 region has 11 residues. CDR1 is GTSNPN and CDR2 is SVGIG in the germline V gene (reference sequence). V lost 2 bases and J 5 bases, leaving 3 bases between the germline ends. CDR3 sequence: CAWSQTGELFF. The CDR3 nucleotides read TGTGCCTGGAGTCAAACCGGGGAGCTGTTTTTT.

The chain carries TRBV20-1 and TRBJ1-2; TRBD1 matches at 10 bases. The CDR3 has 15 amino acids. V gave up 0 bases and J gave up 4 bases; unmatched junction bases: 5. CDR1 DFQATT and CDR2 SNEGSKA come from the germline V gene (reference sequence). The CDR3 DNA is TGCAGTGCTAGAGATAGGGACAGGGGACCCTATGGCTACACCTTC. Protein sequence: CSARDRDRGPYGYTF.

There are a few counts of this clonotype. The chain carries TRBV14 and TRBJ1-1; a weak D match, TRBD1 (5 bases). Germline CDR1 SGHDN, CDR2 FVKESK. The ends were cut back, 4 bases at V and 0 bases at J, with 12 bases in the middle. The CDR3 covers 15 residues. CDR3 sequence: CASSRYRGMNTEAFF. The DNA for the CDR3 is TGTGCCAGCAGCCGATACCGGGGGATGAACACTGAAGCTTTCTTT. The full variable domain, rest sourced from reference TRBV14 and TRBJ1-1, is EAGVTQFPSHSVIEKGQTVTLRCDPISGHDNLYWYRRVMGKEIKFLLHFVKESKQDESGMPNNRFLAERTGGTYSTLKVQPAELEDSGVYFCASSRYRGMNTEAFFGQGTRLTVV.

This clonotype was counted between two and nine times. Being one base from a much bigger clone, this may be a read error. J is TRBJ2-3 and V is TRBV11-2; 7 bases line up with TRBD2. Germline lookup yields CDR1 SGHAT and CDR2 FQNNGV. This CDR3 contains 21 residues. The CDR3 coding sequence is TGTGTCAGCAGCTTATTCACTCTATCCCGGACCGGACTAGGGTCCACAGATACGCAGTATTTT. This translates into CVSSLFTLSRTGLGSTDTQYF.

A few counts support this clonotype. The chain recombines TRBV3-1 with TRBJ1-5, with D unresolved. This CDR3 comprises 13 residues. V lost 0 bases and J lost 5, with 5 bases in between. Germline CDR1 reads LGHDT; CDR2 reads YNNKEL (reference sequence). The CDR3 loop is CASSQDPDQPQHF. CDR3 coding DNA: TGTGCCAGCAGCCAAGATCCCGATCAGCCCCAGCATTTT.

This clonotype was seen only a few times. V gene TRBV9 combines with J gene TRBJ1-2; 7 bases agree with TRBD1. Germline CDR1 reads SGDLS; CDR2 reads YYNGEE. Unmatched junction bases numbered 11, after V lost 3 bases and J lost 3 bases. The CDR3 is made up of 16 amino acids. For the CDR3, the DNA is TGTGCCAGCAGCGGCACCTCCACGGGACAGCACTATGGCTACACCTTC. Its protein is CASSGTSTGQHYGYTF.

A remark on this clonotype: Since a much larger clone is just one base distant, this may be a read error. J is TRBJ2-1 and V is TRBV29-1; 8 bases map to TRBD1. Germline lookup yields CDR1 SQVTM and CDR2 ANQGSEA. The junction had 8 bases not matched to a gene; V was cut back by 5 bases and J by 2 bases. The CDR3 totals 15 residues. This CDR3 is CSVNTETGAYNEQFF. CDR3 nucleotide sequence: TGCAGCGTTAATACCGAGACAGGGGCCTACAATGAGCAGTTCTTC.

This chain joins TRBV5-1 and TRBJ2-7, with TRBD1 matching 11 bases. CDR3 size: 15 residues. Germline values: CDR1 SGHRS, CDR2 YFSETQ. V shed 5 bases, J shed 7 bases, and the junction held 11 bases outside the gene matches. Here the CDR3 DNA reads TGCGCCAGCAGTCTGGGGGACAGGGGGAACAATGAGCAGTACTTC. It yields the protein CASSLGDRGNNEQYF.

The chain joins TRBV14 to TRBJ1-4; D is possibly TRBD1 (6 bases). The CDR3 has 17 amino acids. Looked up from germline, CDR1 is SGHDN and CDR2 is FVKESK. Deletions cut 0 bases from V and 0 bases from J, with 11 bases between. The DNA of the CDR3 is TGTGCCAGCAGCCAAGACAGTTACAGGGCAACTAATGAAAAACTGTTTTTT. Amino acid sequence: CASSQDSYRATNEKLFF. Looking up the rest from reference TRBV14 and TRBJ1-4 gives the full variable domain: EAGVTQFPSHSVIEKGQTVTLRCDPISGHDNLYWYRRVMGKEIKFLLHFVKESKQDESGMPNNRFLAERTGGTYSTLKVQPAELEDSGVYFCASSQDSYRATNEKLFFGSGTQLSVL.